Listed below are T cell receptor beta chains from one sample, sequenced in a study of vaccination and CD4 T cells after COVID-19. Their antigen targets remain unknown. TCRdb recomputed calls from the PCR reads with MiXCR, one row per CDR3 protein. The repertoire holds 7,500 to 10,000 distinct CDR3 sequences, with 28% as singletons. The sequenced sample was CD4+ T cells from blood, cultured in vitro. The receptors here all came from a human donor in good health. The CDR3 runs from the conserved cysteine through the conserved F or W. D genes are given only for firm matches. The size entry is marked missing in some rows and otherwise reads once, few, many or a size class.

clone_size	v_call	d_call	j_call	cdr3_nt	cdr3_aa
few	TRBV7-9	TRBD2	TRBJ2-2	TGTGCCAGCAGCTTAGGACTAGCGGGAGGTAACGGGGAGCTGTTTTTT	CASSLGLAGGNGELFF
.	TRBV6-5	TRBD1	TRBJ1-1	TGTGCCAGCAGTTCACAGGGGGCGACGGTATTGACTGAAGCTTTCTTT	CASSSQGATVLTEAFF
.	TRBV5-4	.	TRBJ2-2	TGTGCCAGCAGCGCCGGGAGTGGTGGCGGGGAGCTGTTTTTT	CASSAGSGGGELFF
.	TRBV20-1	.	TRBJ2-1	TGCAGTGCTAGAGATCCCCTAGATAGGGAGCAGTTCTTC	CSARDPLDREQFF
few	TRBV6-1	TRBD2	TRBJ2-3	TGTGCCAGCAGTGCCATAGCGGGAGCCGCGGGGGATACGCAGTATTTT	CASSAIAGAAGDTQYF
few	TRBV6-5	.	TRBJ2-7	TGTGCCAGCAGTTACTCTCCTAGCGCCTACGAGCAGTACTTC	CASSYSPSAYEQYF
.	TRBV6-2/TRBV6-3	.	TRBJ2-7	TGTGCCAGCAGTAAAAAGAGGGGCACTCTTCGGAACGAGCAGTACTTC	CASSKKRGTLRNEQYF
few	TRBV30	.	TRBJ1-1	TGTGCCTGGAGTACGGACGGCGGTACTGAAGCTTTCTTT	CAWSTDGGTEAFF
.	TRBV20-1	.	TRBJ1-2	TGCAGTGCTTGGAGTAATGGCTACACCTTC	CSAWSNGYTF
.	TRBV28	.	TRBJ1-4	TGTGCCAGCTCAACCCTCGGGAATGAAAAACTGTTTTTT	CASSTLGNEKLFF
few	TRBV7-5	.	TRBJ1-1	.	CISVPETRHRGQRTEAFF
.	TRBV20-1	.	TRBJ2-7	TGCAGTGCTAGAAAGGCGGGAACCTACGAGCAGTACTTC	CSARKAGTYEQYF
.	TRBV10-3	TRBD2	TRBJ2-7	TGTGCCATCAGTGAGTCACTAGCGGGAGAAAAGTCCTACGAGCAGTACTTC	CAISESLAGEKSYEQYF
few	TRBV20-1	.	TRBJ2-3	TGCAGTGCTAGAGGTTGGACCAGCACAGATACGCAGTATTTT	CSARGWTSTDTQYF
.	TRBV19	TRBD1	TRBJ1-2	TGTGCCTGTAGCCCGGACAGGGGCTATGGCTACACCTTC	CACSPDRGYGYTF
.	TRBV7-2	.	TRBJ2-1	TGTGCCAGCAGCGTCGGGCTAGCCAAGAACAATGAGCAGTTCTTC	CASSVGLAKNNEQFF
.	TRBV6-1	TRBD1	TRBJ1-6	TGTGCCAGCAGTGGAGGACAGGGGGCGAGTAGCTCCTATAATTCACCCCTCCACTTT	CASSGGQGASSSYNSPLHF
medium-sized	TRBV19	.	TRBJ2-5	TGTGCCAGTAGTATCATGGAGACCCAGTACTTC	CASSIMETQYF
few	TRBV6-2/TRBV6-3	TRBD2	TRBJ2-3	TGTGCCAGCACCCCTCGGGTACTAGCGGTCCCTGTCTTCTGGTATTTT	CASTPRVLAVPVFWYF
.	TRBV19	.	TRBJ2-2	TGTGCCAGTAGTCCAAGCCCCTCGAACACCGGGGAGCTGTTTTTT	CASSPSPSNTGELFF
.	TRBV9	TRBD1	TRBJ2-7	TGTGCCAGCAGCGTAACGGACAGGGCTTCCTACGAGCAGTACTTC	CASSVTDRASYEQYF
.	TRBV30	.	TRBJ1-2	TGTGCCTTCCTACAAGGGGGGATAGGCGCTAACTATGGCTACACCTTC	CAFLQGGIGANYGYTF
.	TRBV18	.	TRBJ2-7	TGTGCCAGCTCACCAAGCGACTACGAGCAGTACTTC	CASSPSDYEQYF
few	TRBV20-1	.	TRBJ1-1	TGCACTTTACTGGGCGACAGTATTGAAGCTTTCTTT	CTLLGDSIEAFF
.	TRBV28	TRBD2	TRBJ2-3	TGTGCCAGCAGTTTACCTAGCGGGAGACAGTATTTT	CASSLPSGRQYF
few	TRBV28	TRBD2	TRBJ2-5	TGTGCCAGTCCACCGGGGGGGAGGGGCGCAGAGTCAGAGACCCAGTACTTC	CASPPGGRGAESETQYF
.	TRBV7-7	.	TRBJ2-7	TGTGCTAGCAGCTTAGTTGGGGGGCGGTACGAGCAGTACTTC	CASSLVGGRYEQYF
.	TRBV30	.	TRBJ1-1	TGTGCCTGGAACGGGGGAGTGAACACTGAAGCTTTCTTT	CAWNGGVNTEAFF
.	TRBV4-3	.	TRBJ2-3	TGCGCCAGCAGCCAAGATCTGGCGGGTAGCACAGATACGCAGTATTTT	CASSQDLAGSTDTQYF
.	TRBV29-1	.	TRBJ1-1	TGCAGCGTTGAAGAGGGGATGAACACTGAAGCTTTCTTT	CSVEEGMNTEAFF
.	TRBV7-2	.	TRBJ2-3	TGTGCCAGCAGCCGCTGGGCGAGCGGCACAGATACGCAGTATTTT	CASSRWASGTDTQYF
.	TRBV28	.	TRBJ1-5	TGTGCCAGCAGTCCCCCCAGGGGAGGGGTCAGCAATCAGCCCCAGCATTTT	CASSPPRGGVSNQPQHF
.	TRBV2	TRBD2	TRBJ2-1	TGTGCCAGCAAGCGGGACGTCCCCTACAATGAGCAGTTCTTC	CASKRDVPYNEQFF
.	TRBV4-2	TRBD2	TRBJ2-4	TGTGCCAGCAGCCAAGATCAACTAGCGGGAAACATTCAGTACTTC	CASSQDQLAGNIQYF
.	TRBV30	.	TRBJ2-5	TGTGCCTGGAGTGTACGAGGGTTTACGGGGCAAGAGACCCAGTACTTC	CAWSVRGFTGQETQYF
.	TRBV6-2/TRBV6-3	.	TRBJ1-5	TGTGCCAGCACCAAAGGGAGGGGCAATCAGCCCCAGCATTTT	CASTKGRGNQPQHF
.	TRBV7-9	.	TRBJ1-2	TGTGCCAGCAGCCCCCGACTGGGCTATGGCTACACCTTC	CASSPRLGYGYTF
.	TRBV28	.	TRBJ2-1	TGTGCCAGCAGTTTTCTGCTAGCCAATGAGCAGTTCTTC	CASSFLLANEQFF
.	TRBV6-5	TRBD1	TRBJ2-2	TGTGCCAGCAGTTCTTGGGACAGGGTACACACCGGGGAGCTGTTTTTT	CASSSWDRVHTGELFF
.	TRBV6-5	TRBD1	TRBJ1-1	TGTGCCGGCAGTTCTACGGGACAGATAACCACTGAAGCTTTCTTT	CAGSSTGQITTEAFF
.	TRBV7-2	TRBD2	TRBJ2-7	TGTGCCAGCAGCAGTGGGGCTAGCGGTACCTACGAGCAGTACTTC	CASSSGASGTYEQYF
few	TRBV20-1	.	TRBJ1-6	TGCAGTGCTAGAGTCCGGGACAACAATTCACCCCTCCACTTT	CSARVRDNNSPLHF
few	TRBV6-4	TRBD1	TRBJ1-2	TGTGCCAGCAAGACCACAGGGGTGAGACCATACTATGGCTACACCTTC	CASKTTGVRPYYGYTF
few	TRBV5-4	.	TRBJ1-2	TGTGCCAGCAGCTTGGAGGGGGTAAACTATGGCTACACCTTC	CASSLEGVNYGYTF
.	TRBV7-6	TRBD2	TRBJ2-3	TGTGCAAGCGGGGATTCAGGTTTCTACACAGATACGCAGTATTTT	CASGDSGFYTDTQYF
few	TRBV27	.	TRBJ2-2	TGTGCCAGCAGTTTTCTCTCGGCGGCGAACACCGGGGAGCTGTTTTTT	CASSFLSAANTGELFF
.	TRBV20-1	TRBD2	TRBJ2-3	TGCAGTGCTGAAAGCGGGAGGGCAAATACGCAGTATTTT	CSAESGRANTQYF
.	TRBV28	.	TRBJ1-2	TGTGCCAGCAGCGGGCTTTATGGCTACACCTTC	CASSGLYGYTF
once	TRBV7-3	.	TRBJ2-7	TGTGCCAGCAGCCCGGCCGTGATCGGGCAGCAGTACTTC	CASSPAVIGQQYF
.	TRBV6-4	TRBD1	TRBJ2-3	TGTGCCAGCAGTCCCCTAGCCGGGACAGGGAACCCAGATACGCAGTATTTT	CASSPLAGTGNPDTQYF
.	TRBV30	.	TRBJ1-2	TGTGCCTGGAGTATGAGGGCTAACGGCTACACCTTC	CAWSMRANGYTF
few	TRBV28	.	TRBJ2-2	TGTGCCAGCAGTTTATCAGTGCAGGGGGAGCTGTTTTTT	CASSLSVQGELFF
.	TRBV27	.	TRBJ2-2	TGTGCCAGCACCCTCGGGGTCGAGCAACCGAACACCGGGGAGCTGTTTTTT	CASTLGVEQPNTGELFF
.	TRBV11-3	.	TRBJ2-1	TGTGCCAGCAGCTCCGGGGGAGACTACAATGAGCAGTTCTTC	CASSSGGDYNEQFF
.	TRBV28	TRBD1	TRBJ1-5	TGTGCCAGCAGGCCAGCCGTATTCGGGACAGGGAACAATCAGCCCCAGCATTTT	CASRPAVFGTGNNQPQHF
few	TRBV10-2	.	TRBJ1-2	TGCGCCAGCAGTGATAGCTATGGCTACACCTTC	CASSDSYGYTF
.	TRBV20-1	.	TRBJ2-5	TGCCGTGCTAGAGATGGAGGGGAGACCCAGTACTTC	CRARDGGETQYF